This T cell receptor (beta chain) derives from a study of low-dose radiotherapy and immunotherapy resistance in tumors. Overall study context: Doses delivered to Cohort 2 were 1 Gy per fraction every two weeks, amounting to 13 Gy over 26 weeks. Both drugs were delivered intravenously to patients (nivolumab 240 mg every two weeks and ipilimumab 1 mg/kg every six weeks).

Alpha- and beta-chain coverage of first-strand cDNA came from TRAV- and TRBV-specific primers. TCR amplification ran roughly 21 PCR cycles using constant-region and V-primer adapter primers. One entry per CDR3 protein, called by TCRdb with MiXCR from the reads. The sample holds about 60,000 distinct CDR3 sequences, about 25% seen once. This CDR3 contains 13 residues. The germline V gene has CDR1 SGDLS and CDR2 YYNGEE. V lost 3 bases, J lost 1 base, and 7 bases lay in between. Time point in this sample: before trial treatment. The sample holds many counts of this clonotype. The clonotype originates from a male donor with prostate cancer. J is TRBJ1-1 and V is TRBV9; no reliable D call. The source was PBMCs, collected before treatment. CDR3 sequence (DNA): TGTGCCAGCAGCGCCCACACGAACACTGAAGCTTTCTTT. It yields the protein CASSAHTNTEAFF.